These T cell receptor beta chains were read from a single sample in a study of T cells in localized non-small cell lung cancer. Assay: immunoSEQ multiplex PCR; the TCRdb copy retains only in-frame clones and omits some. The sample lists 25,000 to 35,000 clones; about 88% were seen once. Sequenced here: peripheral blood, sampled before any cancer treatment. These receptors originate from an older female donor with stage III squamous cell lung carcinoma. CDR3s include the opening cysteine and the closing phenylalanine or tryptophan. A D gene is named only where the DNA matches it firmly. Expanded clones are given a class, and other clones once, few, many or no size at all.

d_call,clone_size,v_call,j_call,cdr3_aa,cdr3_nt
TRBD1,once,TRBV6-1,TRBJ2-1,CASSPTGQGTNEQFF,TGTGCCAGCAGTCCTACAGGACAGGGAACCAATGAGCAGTTCTTC
TRBD1,-,TRBV28,TRBJ2-3,CASRGGGTDTQYF,TGTGCCAGCAGAGGGGGCGGCACAGATACGCAGTATTTT
-,-,TRBV4-1,TRBJ2-7,CASSLHSAGAAYEQYF,TGCGCCAGCAGCCTCCACAGTGCAGGGGCAGCCTACGAGCAGTACTTC
-,-,TRBV5-4,TRBJ2-1,CASSPLARGDNEQFF,TGTGCCAGCAGCCCCCTAGCCCGAGGCGACAATGAGCAGTTCTTC
-,once,TRBV28,TRBJ2-7,CASSVAGQSYEQYF,TGTGCCAGCAGTGTGGCGGGACAGAGCTACGAGCAGTACTTC
-,-,TRBV5-1,TRBJ2-1,CASSPGDPIYNEQFF,TGCGCCAGCAGCCCCGGGGACCCCATCTACAATGAGCAGTTCTTC
-,-,TRBV30,TRBJ1-2,CAWIQGRRGYTF,TGTGCCTGGATCCAGGGGCGGAGGGGCTACACCTTC
-,-,TRBV6-5,TRBJ2-1,CASSYFGGNEQFF,TGTGCCAGCAGTTATTTCGGCGGGAATGAGCAGTTCTTC
TRBD1,few,TRBV29-1,TRBJ2-7,CSGGQTSYEQYF,TGCAGCGGGGGACAGACGTCCTACGAGCAGTACTTC
-,-,TRBV6-5,TRBJ1-6,CASSYRTGYSSPLHF,TGTGCCAGCAGTTACCGAACAGGGTATAGTTCACCCCTCCACTTT
-,few,TRBV11-2,TRBJ2-7,CASSDRGLGDYEQYF,TGTGCCAGCTCGGACCGGGGCCTAGGGGACTACGAGCAGTACTTC
-,-,TRBV11-3,TRBJ2-7,CASSRDGTASYEQYF,TGTGCCAGCAGCAGAGACGGGACGGCCTCCTACGAGCAGTACTTC
-,-,TRBV5-4,TRBJ2-5,CASSQSETQYF,TGTGCCAGCAGCCAGAGCGAGACCCAGTACTTC
-,-,TRBV4-3,TRBJ2-2,CASSQDFGHAAPNTGELFF,TGCGCCAGCAGCCAAGATTTTGGGCATGCAGCGCCGAACACCGGGGAGCTGTTTTTT
-,-,TRBV11-2,TRBJ1-2,CASSLDLVSSGYTF,TGTGCCAGCAGCTTAGATCTCGTATCCTCTGGCTACACCTTC
-,few,TRBV27,TRBJ2-7,CASSLVRGAYSYEQYF,TGTGCCAGCAGTTTGGTGAGGGGGGCTTACTCCTACGAGCAGTACTTC
-,-,TRBV29-1,TRBJ1-4,CSVEDPAGNEKLFF,TGCAGCGTTGAAGACCCCGCGGGAAATGAAAAACTGTTTTTT
TRBD1,-,TRBV5-6,TRBJ1-2,CASRSGQVYGYTF,TGTGCCAGCAGGTCTGGACAGGTGTATGGCTACACCTTC
TRBD2,-,TRBV5-1,TRBJ2-3,CASSLTKREIADTQYF,TGCGCCAGCAGCTTGACCAAGCGGGAGATCGCAGATACGCAGTATTTT
-,-,TRBV5-4,TRBJ2-2,CASSLEQNTGELFF,TGTGCCAGCAGCTTAGAGCAGAACACCGGGGAGCTGTTTTTT
-,-,TRBV5-4,TRBJ2-5,CASSLGGASGLETQYF,TGTGCCAGCAGCTTGGGGGGGGCGTCGGGCTTAGAGACCCAGTACTTC
TRBD1,-,TRBV19,TRBJ1-1,CASKRDRGPDTEAFF,TGTGCCAGTAAGAGGGACAGGGGGCCCGACACTGAAGCTTTCTTT
TRBD1,few,TRBV7-9,TRBJ1-2,CASSTATGGGYTF,TGTGCCAGCAGCACAGCAACAGGGGGCGGCTACACCTTC
-,-,TRBV6-1,TRBJ2-4,CASSAGRVAKNIQYF,TGTGCCAGCAGTGCGGGCAGAGTAGCCAAAAACATTCAGTACTTC
TRBD1,once,TRBV6-6,TRBJ2-7,CASSHAGQGSYEQYF,TGTGCCAGCAGCCACGCCGGACAGGGGTCCTACGAGCAGTACTTC
-,-,TRBV28,TRBJ2-2,CASSLRRANTGELFF,TGTGCCAGCAGTTTAAGGCGGGCGAACACCGGGGAGCTGTTTTTT
TRBD1,-,TRBV27,TRBJ1-2,CASSQRQGEGRYTF,TGTGCCAGCAGTCAACGACAGGGGGAAGGCCGCTACACCTTC
TRBD1,-,TRBV15,TRBJ1-1,CATSRGPTGVMNTEAFF,TGTGCCACCAGCAGAGGCCCGACAGGGGTTATGAACACTGAAGCTTTCTTT
TRBD2,-,TRBV5-1,TRBJ2-5,CASSLGAGTVGRETQYF,TGCGCCAGCAGCTTGGGGGCAGGGACCGTCGGGAGGGAGACCCAGTACTTC
-,-,TRBV4-3,TRBJ1-2,CASSQGAGAYGYTF,TGCGCCAGCAGCCAGGGAGCGGGCGCCTATGGCTACACCTTC
-,-,TRBV5-4,TRBJ1-2,CASSFQDSYYGYTF,TGTGCCAGCAGCTTCCAAGACAGTTACTATGGCTACACCTTC
-,-,TRBV4-1,TRBJ2-5,CASSQELAEETQYF,TGCGCCAGCAGCCAAGAACTAGCTGAAGAGACCCAGTACTTC
TRBD2,once,TRBV28,TRBJ2-6,CASNAGGNVLTF,TGTGCCAGCAACGCGGGGGGGAACGTCCTGACTTTC
-,-,TRBV19,TRBJ2-7,CASSAPGIYEQYF,TGTGCCAGTAGTGCGCCCGGAATCTACGAGCAGTACTTC
-,-,TRBV6-6,TRBJ1-2,CASQLNRENYGYTF,TGTGCCAGCCAACTAAACAGGGAAAACTATGGCTACACCTTC
TRBD1,-,TRBV15,TRBJ2-7,CATSSRDRSYEQYF,TGTGCCACCAGCAGCCGGGACAGATCCTACGAGCAGTACTTC
-,-,TRBV7-6,TRBJ2-1,CASSLGDWGRDPSNEQFF,TGTGCCAGCAGCTTAGGGGATTGGGGGCGGGACCCCTCCAATGAGCAGTTCTTC